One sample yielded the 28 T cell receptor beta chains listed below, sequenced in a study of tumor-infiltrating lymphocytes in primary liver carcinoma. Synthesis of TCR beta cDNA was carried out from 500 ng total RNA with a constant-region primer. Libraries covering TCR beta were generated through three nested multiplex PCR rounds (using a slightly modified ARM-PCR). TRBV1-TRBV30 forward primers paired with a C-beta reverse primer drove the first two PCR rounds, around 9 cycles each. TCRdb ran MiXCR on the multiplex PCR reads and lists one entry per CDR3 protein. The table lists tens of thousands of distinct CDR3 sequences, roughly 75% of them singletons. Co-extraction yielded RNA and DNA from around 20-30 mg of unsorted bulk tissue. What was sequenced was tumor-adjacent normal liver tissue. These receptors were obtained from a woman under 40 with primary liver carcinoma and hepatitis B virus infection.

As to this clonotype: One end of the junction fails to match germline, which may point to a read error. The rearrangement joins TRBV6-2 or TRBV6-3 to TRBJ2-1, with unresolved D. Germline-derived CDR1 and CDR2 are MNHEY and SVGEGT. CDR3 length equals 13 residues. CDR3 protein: CDSSYGFPNEKFF. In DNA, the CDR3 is TGTGACAGCAGTTATGGGTTTCCGAATGAGAAGTTCTTC.

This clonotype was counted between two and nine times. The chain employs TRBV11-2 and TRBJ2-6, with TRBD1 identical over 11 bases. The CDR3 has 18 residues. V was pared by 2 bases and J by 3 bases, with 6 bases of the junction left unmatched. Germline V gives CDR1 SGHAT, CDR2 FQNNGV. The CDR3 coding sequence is TGTGCCAGCAGCTTAAAAGGACAGGGGGCAATTGGGGCCAACGTCCTGACTTTC. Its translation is CASSLKGQGAIGANVLTF.

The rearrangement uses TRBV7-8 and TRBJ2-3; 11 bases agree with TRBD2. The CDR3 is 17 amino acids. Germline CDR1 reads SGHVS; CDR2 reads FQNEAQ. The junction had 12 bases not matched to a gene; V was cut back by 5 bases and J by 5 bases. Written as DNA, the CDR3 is TGTGCCAGCAGCCTCGGACTAGCGGGTTATTTCAGAGATACGCAGTATTTT. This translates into CASSLGLAGYFRDTQYF.

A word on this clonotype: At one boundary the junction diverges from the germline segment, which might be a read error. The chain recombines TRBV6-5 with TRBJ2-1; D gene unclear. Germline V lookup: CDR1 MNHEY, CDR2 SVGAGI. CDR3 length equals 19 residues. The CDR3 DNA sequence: TGTGCCAGCGGTTCCTCCGGAGACATCTCTTCGAGCTTCTACAATGAGCAGCTCTTC. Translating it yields CASGSSGDISSSFYNEQLF.

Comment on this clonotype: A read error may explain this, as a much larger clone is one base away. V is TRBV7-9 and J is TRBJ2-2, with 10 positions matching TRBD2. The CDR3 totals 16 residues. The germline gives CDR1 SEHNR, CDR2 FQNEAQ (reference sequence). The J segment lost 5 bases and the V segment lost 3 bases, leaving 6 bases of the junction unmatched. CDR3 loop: CASSLGLALTTGELFF. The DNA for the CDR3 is TGTGCCAGCAGCTTGGGACTAGCGTTGACTACCGGGGAGCTGTTTTTT.

This CDR3 is CASSSLRTNGFSSYNEQFF. CDR3 nucleotides: TGTGCCAGCAGTTCCCTCCGAACTAACGGGTTCAGCTCCTACAATGAGCAGTTCTTC. The chain recombines TRBV12-3 or TRBV12-4 with TRBJ2-1; D not certain. This CDR3 is built from 19 residues. Trimming shortened V by 4 bases and J by 0 bases, and 22 bases separated the two germline ends.

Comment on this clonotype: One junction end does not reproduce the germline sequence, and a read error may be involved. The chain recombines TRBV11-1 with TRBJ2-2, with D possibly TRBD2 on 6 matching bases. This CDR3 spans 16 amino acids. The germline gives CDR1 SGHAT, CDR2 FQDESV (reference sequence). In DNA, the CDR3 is TGTGCCAGCAGTTTAGTGGGGGGTACGGACACCGGGGAGCTGTTTTTC. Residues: CASSLVGGTDTGELFF.

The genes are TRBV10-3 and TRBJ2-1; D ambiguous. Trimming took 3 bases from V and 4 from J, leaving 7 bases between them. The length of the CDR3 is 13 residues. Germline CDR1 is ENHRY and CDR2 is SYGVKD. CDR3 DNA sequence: TGTGCCATCAGTGAAAACTCGTACAATGAGCAGTTCTTC. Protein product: CAISENSYNEQFF.

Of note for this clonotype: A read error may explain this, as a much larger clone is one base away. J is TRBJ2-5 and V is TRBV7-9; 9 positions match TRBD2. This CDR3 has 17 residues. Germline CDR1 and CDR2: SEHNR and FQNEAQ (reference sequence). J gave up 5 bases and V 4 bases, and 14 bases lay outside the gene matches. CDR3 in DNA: TGTGCCAGCAGCTCATGGACTAGCGATTCTAGAAGGGAGACCCAGTACTTC. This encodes CASSSWTSDSRRETQYF.

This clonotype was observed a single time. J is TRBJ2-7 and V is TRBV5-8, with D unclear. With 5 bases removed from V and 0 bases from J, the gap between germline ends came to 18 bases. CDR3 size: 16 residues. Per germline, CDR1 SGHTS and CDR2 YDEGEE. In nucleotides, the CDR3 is TGTGCCAGCAGTTTGCTCATGGGCGATATCTCCTACGAGCAGTACTTC. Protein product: CASSLLMGDISYEQYF.

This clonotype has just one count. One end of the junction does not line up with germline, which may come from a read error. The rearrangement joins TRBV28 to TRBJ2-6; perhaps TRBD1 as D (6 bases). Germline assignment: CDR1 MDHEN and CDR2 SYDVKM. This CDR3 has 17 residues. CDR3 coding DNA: TGTGCCAGCAGTTTAAACAGGGTGAGCTCGGGTGCCATCGTCCTGACTTTC. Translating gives CASSLNRVSSGAIVLTF. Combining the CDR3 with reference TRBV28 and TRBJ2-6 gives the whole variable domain DVKVTQSSRYLVKRTGEKVFLECVQDMDHENMFWYRQDPGLGLRLIYFSYDVKMKEKGDIPEGYSVSREKKERFSLILESASTNQTSMYLCASSLNRVSSGAIVLTFGAGSRLTVL.

CDR3 nucleotides: TGTGCCAGCAGCTTGATGGAGACCCAGTACTTC. Protein sequence: CASSLMETQYF. V usage is TRBV7-2 and J usage is TRBJ2-5; D call uncertain. The CDR3 loop spans 11 amino acids. Trimming shortened V by 3 bases and J by 5 bases, and 4 bases separated the two germline ends. From germline, CDR1 is SGHTA and CDR2 FQGNSA.

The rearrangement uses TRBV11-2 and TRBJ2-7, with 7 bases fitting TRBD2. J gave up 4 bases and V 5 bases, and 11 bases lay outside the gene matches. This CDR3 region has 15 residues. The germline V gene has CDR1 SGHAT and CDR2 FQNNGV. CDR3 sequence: CASSDGLVSSYEQYF. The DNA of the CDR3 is TGTGCCAGCAGCGACGGACTAGTATCATCATACGAGCAGTACTTC.

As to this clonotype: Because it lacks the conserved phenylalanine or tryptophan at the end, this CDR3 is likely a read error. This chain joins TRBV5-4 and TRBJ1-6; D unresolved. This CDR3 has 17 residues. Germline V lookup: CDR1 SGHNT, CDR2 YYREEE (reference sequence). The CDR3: CASSSQSREFADSHLHS. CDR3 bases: TGTGCCAGCAGCTCACAAAGCCGTGAGTTTGCGGATTCACACCTCCACTCT.

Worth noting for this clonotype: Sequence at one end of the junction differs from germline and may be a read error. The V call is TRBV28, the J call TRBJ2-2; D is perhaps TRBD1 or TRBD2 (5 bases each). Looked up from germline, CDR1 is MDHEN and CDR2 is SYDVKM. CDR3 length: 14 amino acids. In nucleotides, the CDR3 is TGTGCAAGCAGAAATTCACCCGGGACCGGGGAGATGTTTTTT. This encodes CASRNSPGTGEMFF.

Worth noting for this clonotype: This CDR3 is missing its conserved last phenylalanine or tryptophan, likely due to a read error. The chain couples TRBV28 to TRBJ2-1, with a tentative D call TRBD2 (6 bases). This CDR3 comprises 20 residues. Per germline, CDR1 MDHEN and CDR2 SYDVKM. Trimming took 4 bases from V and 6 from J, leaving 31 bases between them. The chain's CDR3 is CASSSPSSVLVGGSPNEQFS. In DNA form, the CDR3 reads TGTGCCAGCAGTTCTCCCTCTTCGGTTTTAGTGGGAGGAAGCCCCAATGAGCAGTTCTCC.

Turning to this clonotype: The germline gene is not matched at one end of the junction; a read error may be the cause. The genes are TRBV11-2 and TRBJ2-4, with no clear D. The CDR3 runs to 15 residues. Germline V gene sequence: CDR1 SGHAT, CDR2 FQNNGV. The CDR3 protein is CASSLTELAKDIQYF. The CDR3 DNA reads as TGTGCCAGCAGCCTAACGGAACTGGCCAAAGACATTCAGTACTTC.

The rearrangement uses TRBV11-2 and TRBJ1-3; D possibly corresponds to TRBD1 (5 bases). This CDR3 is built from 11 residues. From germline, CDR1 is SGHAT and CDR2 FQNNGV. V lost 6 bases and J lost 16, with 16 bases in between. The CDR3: CASSLGTALYF. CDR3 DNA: TGTGCCAGCAGTCTGGGGACGGCCCTCTATTTT.

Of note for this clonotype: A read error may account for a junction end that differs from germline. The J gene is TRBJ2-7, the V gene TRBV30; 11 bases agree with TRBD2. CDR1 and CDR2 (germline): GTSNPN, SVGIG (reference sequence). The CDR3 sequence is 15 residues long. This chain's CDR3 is CARRRLAGKSYEQYF. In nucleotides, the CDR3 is TGTGCCCGGAGGAGACTAGCGGGGAAGTCCTACGAGCAATACTTC.

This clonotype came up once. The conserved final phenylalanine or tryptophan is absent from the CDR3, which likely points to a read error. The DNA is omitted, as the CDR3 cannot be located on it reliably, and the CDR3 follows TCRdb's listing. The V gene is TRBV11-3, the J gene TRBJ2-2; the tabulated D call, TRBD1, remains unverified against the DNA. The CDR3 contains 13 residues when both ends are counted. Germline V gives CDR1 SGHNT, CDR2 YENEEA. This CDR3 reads CASSSTGTGGLFS.

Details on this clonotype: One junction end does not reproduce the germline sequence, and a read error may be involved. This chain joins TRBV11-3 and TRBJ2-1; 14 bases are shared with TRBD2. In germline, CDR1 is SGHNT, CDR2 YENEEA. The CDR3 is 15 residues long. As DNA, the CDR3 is TGTGCCAGTAGTCGACTAGCGGGGGGGGGGTATGAGCGGTTCTTC. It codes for CASSRLAGGGYERFF.

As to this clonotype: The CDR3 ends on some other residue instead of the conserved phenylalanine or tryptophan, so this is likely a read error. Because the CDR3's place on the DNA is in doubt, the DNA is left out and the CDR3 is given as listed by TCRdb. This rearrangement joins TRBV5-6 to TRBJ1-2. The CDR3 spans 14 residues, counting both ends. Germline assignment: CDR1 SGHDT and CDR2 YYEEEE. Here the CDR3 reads CASSLNSVNYGYTL.

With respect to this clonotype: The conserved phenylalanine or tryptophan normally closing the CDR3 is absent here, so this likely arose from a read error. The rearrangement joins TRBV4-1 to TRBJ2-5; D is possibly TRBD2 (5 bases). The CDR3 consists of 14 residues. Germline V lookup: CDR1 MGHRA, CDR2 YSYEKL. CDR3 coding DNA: TGCGACAGTAGCCAAGAAGAGAGGGCCGTGACCCAGTACCTC. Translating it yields CDSSQEERAVTQYL.

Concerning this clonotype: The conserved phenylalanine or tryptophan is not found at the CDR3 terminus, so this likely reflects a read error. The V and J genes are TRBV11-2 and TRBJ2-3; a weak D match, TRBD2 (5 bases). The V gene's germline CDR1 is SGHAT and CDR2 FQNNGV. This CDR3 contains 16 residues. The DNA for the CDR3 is TGTGCCAACAGCTTAGATCTCCTAGCCCGCACAGATACGCAGTATTAT. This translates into CANSLDLLARTDTQYY.

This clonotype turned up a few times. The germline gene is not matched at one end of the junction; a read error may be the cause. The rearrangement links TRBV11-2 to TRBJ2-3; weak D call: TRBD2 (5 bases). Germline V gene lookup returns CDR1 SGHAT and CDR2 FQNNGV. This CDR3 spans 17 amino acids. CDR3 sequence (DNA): TGTGCCAGCGGCCATCGAGGGAGCAGGAGCCTCACAGATACGCAATATTTT. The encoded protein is CASGHRGSRSLTDTQYF.

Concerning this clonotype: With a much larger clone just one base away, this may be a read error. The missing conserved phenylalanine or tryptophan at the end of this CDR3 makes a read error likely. The CDR3 DNA is TGTGCCAGCAGCTTAGAGGTCGGGACAACTAATGAAAAACTGTTTTTA. Its protein is CASSLEVGTTNEKLFL. V gene TRBV7-9 combines with J gene TRBJ1-4; no firm D call. This CDR3 comprises 16 residues. Germline V gene sequence: CDR1 SEHNR, CDR2 FQNEAQ (reference sequence). V was trimmed by 1 base and J by 0 bases, leaving 9 bases between them.

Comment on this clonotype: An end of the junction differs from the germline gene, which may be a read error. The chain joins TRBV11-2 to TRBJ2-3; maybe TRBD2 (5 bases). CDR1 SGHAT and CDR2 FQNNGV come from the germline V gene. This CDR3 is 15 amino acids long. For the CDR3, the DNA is TGTGCCAGCAGCCATCGAGGGAGCCTCACAGAAACGCAGTATTTT. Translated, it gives CASSHRGSLTETQYF. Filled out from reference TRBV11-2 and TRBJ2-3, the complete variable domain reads EAGVAQSPRYKIIEKRQSVAFWCNPISGHATLYWYQQILGQGPKLLIQFQNNGVVDDSQLPKDRFSAERLKGVDSTLKIQPAKLEDSAVYLCASSHRGSLTETQYFGPGTRLTVL.

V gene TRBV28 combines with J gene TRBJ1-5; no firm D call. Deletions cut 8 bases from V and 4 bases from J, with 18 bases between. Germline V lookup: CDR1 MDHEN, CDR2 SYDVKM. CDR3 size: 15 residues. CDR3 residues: CASDATTWRNQPQHF. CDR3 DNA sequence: TGTGCCAGCGATGCGACGACATGGAGGAATCAGCCCCAGCATTTT.